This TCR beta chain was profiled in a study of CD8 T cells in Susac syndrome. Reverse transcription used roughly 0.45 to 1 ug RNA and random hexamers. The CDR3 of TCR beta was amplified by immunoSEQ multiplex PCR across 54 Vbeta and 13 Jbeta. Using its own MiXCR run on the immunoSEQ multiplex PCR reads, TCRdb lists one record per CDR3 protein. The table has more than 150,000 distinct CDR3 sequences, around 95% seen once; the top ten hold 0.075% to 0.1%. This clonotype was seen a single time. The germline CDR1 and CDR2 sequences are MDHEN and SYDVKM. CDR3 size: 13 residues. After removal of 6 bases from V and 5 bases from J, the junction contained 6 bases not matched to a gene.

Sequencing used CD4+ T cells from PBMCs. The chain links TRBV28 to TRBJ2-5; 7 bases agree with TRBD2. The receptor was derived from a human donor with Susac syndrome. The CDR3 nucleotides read TGTGCCAGCAGCGGGGGGTCCCCTGAGACCCAGTACTTC. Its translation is CASSGGSPETQYF.